The source of this T cell receptor beta chain is a study of CD8 T cells in ankylosing spondylitis. This CDR3 is built from 18 residues. Trimming stripped 0 bases from V and 4 bases from J, with 19 bases between. TCRdb passed the 5' RACE reads through MiXCR, listing each CDR3 protein once. The sample gives about 270,000 distinct CDR3 sequences, roughly 32% of which show up once; about 4.2% is in the top ten. This clonotype was seen a handful of times. This receptor was obtained from a male donor with ankylosing spondylitis or in good health (not recorded which). Sequenced material: blood, either unsorted or a sorted T cell fraction (not recorded which). This rearrangement joins TRBV12-3 or TRBV12-4 to TRBJ2-1; D gene unclear. CDR3 protein: CASSLARTTSPIYNEQFF. The CDR3 DNA follows: TGTGCCAGCAGTTTAGCGCGTACCACCTCGCCGATATACAATGAGCAGTTCTTC.